Below are 4 T cell receptor beta chains sequenced from a single sample in a study of blood T cells in healthy people across ages. A sample-barcoded 5' primer and a J-beta primer mix were used in a second PCR of roughly 7 to 11 cycles. A single record per CDR3 protein comes from TCRdb applying MiXCR to the 5' RACE reads. This table has about 970,000 distinct CDR3 sequences, roughly 51% appearing once. Sequenced sample: blood. The origin of the receptors is a woman in her sixties or seventies in good health.

The rearrangement uses TRBV7-3 and TRBJ2-2; no definite D call. V lost 1 base and J lost 0, with 9 bases in between. Germline CDR1 SGHTA, CDR2 FQGTGA. The CDR3 spans 16 residues. CDR3 DNA: TGTGCCAGCAGCTTAATTTCTAGTGCGAACACCGGGGAGCTGTTTTTT. Protein sequence: CASSLISSANTGELFF.

A few counts support this clonotype. The V call is TRBV7-9, the J call TRBJ1-2; TRBD1 is a possible D gene (6 bases). From germline, CDR1 is SEHNR and CDR2 FQNEAQ (reference sequence). This CDR3 spans 16 amino acids. V gave up 2 bases and J gave up 11 bases, with 24 bases separating them. The CDR3 nucleotides are TGTGCCAGCAGCTTAAGTTATAGTTGGGGGCAGGACGGTTACACCTTC. It encodes CASSLSYSWGQDGYTF.

This clonotype was counted a few times. V gene TRBV6-5 combines with J gene TRBJ1-2; 9 nucleotides line up with TRBD1. The germline CDR1 and CDR2 sequences are MNHEY and SVGAGI. This CDR3 region has 13 residues. V dropped 5 bases and J dropped 4; count of bases not matched to a gene: 2. CDR3: CASSRTGAYGYTF. CDR3 nucleotides: TGTGCCAGCAGTAGGACAGGGGCCTATGGCTACACCTTC.

This rearrangement joins TRBV20-1 to TRBJ2-7; 7 positions match TRBD1. The CDR3 is made up of 13 amino acids. V shed 6 bases and J 5 bases; nucleotides not matched to a gene: 10. Germline CDR1 reads DFQATT; CDR2 reads SNEGSKA (reference sequence). The CDR3 here is CSARTQGIHEQYF. The CDR3 nucleotides are TGCAGTGCCCGAACACAGGGGATCCACGAGCAGTACTTC.